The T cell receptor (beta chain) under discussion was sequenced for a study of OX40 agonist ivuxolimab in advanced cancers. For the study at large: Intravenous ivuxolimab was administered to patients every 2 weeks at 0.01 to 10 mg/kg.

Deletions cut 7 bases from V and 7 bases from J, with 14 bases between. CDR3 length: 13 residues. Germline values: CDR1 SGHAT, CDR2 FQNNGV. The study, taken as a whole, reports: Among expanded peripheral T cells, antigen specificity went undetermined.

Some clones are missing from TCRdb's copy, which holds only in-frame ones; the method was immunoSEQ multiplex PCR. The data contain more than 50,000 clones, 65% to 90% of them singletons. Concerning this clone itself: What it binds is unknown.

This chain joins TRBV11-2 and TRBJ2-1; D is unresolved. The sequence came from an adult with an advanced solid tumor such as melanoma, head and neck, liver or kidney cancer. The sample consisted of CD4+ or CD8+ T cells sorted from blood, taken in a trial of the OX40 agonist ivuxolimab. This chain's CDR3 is CASTLQHENEQFF. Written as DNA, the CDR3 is TGTGCCAGCACCCTTCAGCATGAGAATGAGCAGTTCTTC.